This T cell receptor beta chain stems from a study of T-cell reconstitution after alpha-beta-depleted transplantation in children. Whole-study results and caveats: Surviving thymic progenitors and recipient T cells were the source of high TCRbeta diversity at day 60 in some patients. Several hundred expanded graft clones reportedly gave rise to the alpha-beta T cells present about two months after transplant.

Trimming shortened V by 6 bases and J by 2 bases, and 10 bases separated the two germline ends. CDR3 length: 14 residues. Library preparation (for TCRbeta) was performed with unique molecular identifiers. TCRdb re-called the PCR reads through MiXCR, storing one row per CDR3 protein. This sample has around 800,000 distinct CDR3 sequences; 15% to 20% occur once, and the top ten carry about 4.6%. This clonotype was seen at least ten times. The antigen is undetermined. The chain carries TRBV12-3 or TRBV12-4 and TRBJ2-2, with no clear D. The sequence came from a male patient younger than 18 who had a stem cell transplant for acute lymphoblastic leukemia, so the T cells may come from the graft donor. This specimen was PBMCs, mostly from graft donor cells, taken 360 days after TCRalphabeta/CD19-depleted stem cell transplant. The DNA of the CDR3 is TGTGCCAGCAGGGAAGGGCGAAACACCGGGGAGCTGTTTTTT. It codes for CASREGRNTGELFF.